These 31 T cell receptor beta chains were sequenced from one sample in a study of shared clonotypes between healthy human individuals. The method was immunoSEQ multiplex PCR; TCRdb's version includes in-frame clones alone and lacks a portion of them. The data show 600,000 to 750,000 clones, approximately 77% seen once. Sequenced input: memory CD4+ T cells sorted from blood. Subset of the sample: CD45RA-negative fraction. Receptor source: a young woman in good health.

The chain carries TRBV18 and TRBJ2-7; TRBD1 is a possible D gene (6 bases). The CDR3 length is 13 residues. Trimming pared 3 bases from V and 3 bases from J, leaving 9 bases between. Germline assignment: CDR1 KGHSH and CDR2 LQKENI. CDR3 bases: TGTGCCAGCTCACCCCGACAGGACTACGAGCAGTACTTC. Residues: CASSPRQDYEQYF.

This clone was seen a handful of times. Other nucleotide sequences from this sample produce the same CDR3. The chain joins TRBV27 to TRBJ1-5, with D unresolved. V was trimmed by 2 bases and J by 2 bases, leaving 7 bases between them. CDR3 length: 14 residues. Germline values: CDR1 MNHEY, CDR2 SMNVEV (reference sequence). This CDR3 is CASSLIRGNQPQHF. The CDR3 DNA follows: TGTGCCAGCAGTTTAATCCGGGGCAATCAGCCCCAGCATTTT.

This clone was recorded many times. Other DNA sequences in this specimen translate into the identical CDR3. CDR3 protein: CASSLAGGEQFF. CDR3 in DNA: TGTGCCAGCAGCTTAGCGGGGGGTGAGCAGTTCTTC. The V call is TRBV11-2, the J call TRBJ2-1; 7 bases agree with TRBD2. The CDR3 runs 12 residues. From germline, CDR1 is SGHAT and CDR2 FQNNGV. Trimming cost V 1 base and J 9 bases; bases outside gene matches: 0. Full variable domain (outside the CDR3, taken from reference TRBV11-2 and TRBJ2-1): EAGVAQSPRYKIIEKRQSVAFWCNPISGHATLYWYQQILGQGPKLLIQFQNNGVVDDSQLPKDRFSAERLKGVDSTLKIQPAKLEDSAVYLCASSLAGGEQFFGPGTRLTVL.

This clone was picked up a small number of times. V and J are TRBV18 and TRBJ2-5; TRBD2 is a possible D gene (5 bases). The germline V gene has CDR1 KGHSH and CDR2 LQKENI. This CDR3 spans 14 amino acids. V dropped 8 bases and J dropped 1 base, with 14 bases sitting between them. CDR3 protein: CASAQGSIQETQYF. The CDR3 DNA sequence: TGTGCCAGCGCCCAAGGGAGTATCCAAGAGACCCAGTACTTC.

The rearrangement joins TRBV28 to TRBJ2-1; the match to TRBD1 covers 11 bases. With V trimmed by 2 bases and J by 12 bases, 15 bases remained unmatched. CDR3 length equals 17 residues. Germline CDR1 and CDR2: MDHEN and SYDVKM. The CDR3 reads CASSLPMGQGVPDSQFF. The CDR3 DNA reads as TGTGCCAGCAGTTTACCCATGGGACAGGGGGTCCCGGACTCGCAGTTCTTC.

This clone was observed a few times. One end of the junction does not line up with germline, which may come from a read error. The chain joins TRBV28 to TRBJ2-4; 9 bases are a match to TRBD2. This CDR3 is 12 amino acids long. Germline-derived CDR1 and CDR2 are MDHEN and SYDVKM. This CDR3 is CASSSGGGRVHF. The CDR3 region has the DNA TGTGCCAGCAGTTCCGGGGGCGGGAGGGTGCACTTC.

In DNA form, the CDR3 reads TGTGCCAGCAGCGCGACAGGGGACGGGACAGATACGCAGTATTTT. This gives the protein CASSATGDGTDTQYF. V and J are TRBV7-6 and TRBJ2-3, with TRBD1 matching 8 bases. CDR1 is SGHVS, CDR2 FNYEAQ, per germline. After removal of 5 bases from V and 3 bases from J, the junction contained 7 bases not matched to a gene. CDR3 length: 15 amino acids.

The table lists this clone with many counts. V usage is TRBV4-2 and J usage is TRBJ2-1; 8 bases agree with TRBD2. V shed 3 bases, J shed 2 bases, and the junction held 6 bases outside the gene matches. Germline values: CDR1 LGHNA, CDR2 YNFKEQ. The CDR3 runs to 16 residues. The CDR3 DNA follows: TGTGCCAGCAGCCAGAGTAGCGGGATGACCTACAATGAGCAGTTCTTC. Protein: CASSQSSGMTYNEQFF.

The chain uses TRBV5-1 and TRBJ2-1; 7 bases are a match to TRBD2. From germline, CDR1 is SGHRS and CDR2 YFSETQ. The J segment lost 13 bases and the V segment lost 0 bases, leaving 4 bases of the junction unmatched. The CDR3 loop spans 12 amino acids. CDR3 nucleotides: TGCGCCAGCAGCTTGGAGGGGACTACTCAGTTCTTC. This translates into CASSLEGTTQFF.

This chain uses TRBV6-1 with TRBJ1-5, with D unresolved. CDR1 and CDR2 (germline): MNHNS, SASEGT. V lost 1 base and J lost 6, with 1 base in between. The CDR3 extends over 11 amino acids. Written as DNA, the CDR3 is TGTGCCAGCAGTGAAGGTCAGCCCCAGCATTTT. Translation gives CASSEGQPQHF.

The chain couples TRBV6-5 to TRBJ2-1, with 11 bases identical to TRBD2. Trimming removed 2 bases from V and 8 bases from J; junction bases left unmatched: 8. This CDR3 has 16 residues. Germline V gene lookup returns CDR1 MNHEY and CDR2 SVGAGI. CDR3 protein: CASSYGASGRFHEQFF. CDR3 DNA sequence: TGTGCCAGCAGTTACGGGGCTAGCGGGAGGTTCCATGAGCAGTTCTTC.

V usage is TRBV28 and J usage is TRBJ1-1; 8 bases align to TRBD1. Losses at the gene ends were 6 bases for V and 12 bases for J; bases not matched to a gene: 18. The CDR3 runs to 15 residues. Germline CDR1 and CDR2: MDHEN and SYDVKM. The CDR3 DNA reads TGTGCCAGCAGGACAGGGGCGCGCAACCTCTTTACGACTTTCTTT. This gives the protein CASRTGARNLFTTFF.

This clone was observed a few times. The genes are TRBV7-3 and TRBJ2-1; 7 bases align to TRBD2. This CDR3 has 16 amino acids. The germline V gene has CDR1 SGHTA and CDR2 FQGTGA. V trimming: 5 bases; J trimming: 4 bases; junction bases outside the gene matches: 11. Here the CDR3 reads CASSPTPSGEYNEQFF. The CDR3 region has the DNA TGTGCCAGCAGCCCCACTCCTAGCGGAGAATACAATGAGCAGTTCTTC.

A single count supports this clone. The gene calls are TRBV6-1 and TRBJ2-1, with D unresolved. Germline V CDR1 and CDR2: MNHNS, SASEGT. V shed 3 bases and J shed 6 bases, with 9 bases lying between them. The CDR3 runs 13 residues. Here the CDR3 DNA reads TGTGCCAGCAGTGACTTAGTACCCAATGAGCAGTTCTTC. Its translation: CASSDLVPNEQFF.

This chain uses TRBV2 with TRBJ2-2; D may correspond to TRBD1 or TRBD2 (5 bases each). Germline loops: CDR1 SNHLY, CDR2 FYNNEI. V was pared by 11 bases and J by 7 bases, with 20 bases between. There are 14 residues in the CDR3. CDR3 loop: CAGTGTEPRGELFF. Here the CDR3 DNA reads TGTGCCGGAACCGGGACGGAGCCCCGCGGGGAGCTGTTTTTT.

This clone has just a few counts. V usage is TRBV5-1 and J usage is TRBJ2-3; weak D call: TRBD1 (5 bases). The V gene lost 0 bases and the J gene lost 5 bases, with 10 bases spanning the gap. The CDR3 runs 14 residues. Per the germline V gene, CDR1 is SGHRS and CDR2 is YFSETQ. The CDR3 DNA reads TGCGCCAGCAGCTTGGTTGGGGCCGAAGATACGCAGTATTTT. Encoded protein: CASSLVGAEDTQYF.

The chain uses TRBV28 and TRBJ2-7; D call uncertain. Trimming took off 0 bases at V and 5 bases at J, with 17 bases between the two ends. The CDR3 is 16 residues long. From germline, CDR1 is MDHEN and CDR2 SYDVKM. The CDR3 here is CASSLWVGQVGHEQYF. As DNA, the CDR3 is TGTGCCAGCAGTTTATGGGTGGGCCAGGTTGGCCACGAGCAGTACTTC.

This clone was seen ten or more times. The V call is TRBV10-2, the J call TRBJ2-2; a possible D gene is TRBD2 (6 bases). CDR3 length: 14 residues. The germline V gene has CDR1 WSHSY and CDR2 SAAADI. Trimming cost V 7 bases and J 3 bases, with 12 bases left between them. In nucleotides, the CDR3 is TGCGCCAGCATGCTTGAGCGGGACACCGGGGAGCTGTTTTTT. Its translation is CASMLERDTGELFF.

The rearrangement joins TRBV7-2 to TRBJ1-3; D perhaps matches TRBD1 (5 bases). Germline assignment: CDR1 SGHTA and CDR2 FQGNSA. This CDR3 spans 16 amino acids. V lost 5 bases and J 4 bases, leaving 18 bases between the germline ends. CDR3 DNA sequence: TGTGCCAGCAGCCAATGGGGCTCTTCGATGGGAAACACCATATATTTT. It specifies CASSQWGSSMGNTIYF.

J is TRBJ2-7 and V is TRBV11-2; D is unresolved. Germline loops: CDR1 SGHAT, CDR2 FQNNGV. The V and J ends lost 0 bases and 2 bases respectively, with 14 bases between them. This CDR3 has 16 amino acids. The chain's CDR3 is CASSLDISQAAYEQYF. The CDR3, as DNA: TGTGCCAGCAGCTTAGATATCTCCCAGGCTGCCTACGAGCAGTACTTC.

CDR3 loop: CASSSSGRAHNQPQHF. CDR3 nucleotide sequence: TGTGCCAGCAGCTCTAGTGGCAGGGCCCACAATCAGCCCCAGCATTTT. This chain links TRBV7-8 with TRBJ1-5, with a tentative D call TRBD1 (5 bases). Germline values: CDR1 SGHVS, CDR2 FQNEAQ. There are 16 residues in the CDR3. V shed 4 bases and J shed 3 bases, with 16 bases lying between them.

This chain joins TRBV11-2 and TRBJ2-5; D uncertain. From germline, CDR1 is SGHAT and CDR2 FQNNGV. This CDR3 is built from 13 residues. V dropped 1 base and J dropped 3 bases, with 6 bases sitting between them. The DNA of the CDR3 is TGTGCCAGCAGCTTAGCTCTAGAAGAGACCCAGTACTTC. This translates into CASSLALEETQYF.

This sequence joins TRBV28 and TRBJ2-5, with a weak D call TRBD2 (5 bases). CDR3 size: 15 residues. The germline V gene encodes CDR1 MDHEN and CDR2 SYDVKM. With 7 bases removed from V and 5 bases from J, the gap between germline ends came to 20 bases. The CDR3: CASNGLSSRVETQYF. The DNA of the CDR3 is TGTGCCAGCAACGGACTTTCCTCGAGAGTTGAGACCCAGTACTTC.

This chain connects TRBV28 to TRBJ1-4; TRBD1 agrees at 9 bases. Germline values: CDR1 MDHEN, CDR2 SYDVKM. This CDR3 is built from 15 residues. V gave up 6 bases and J gave up 5 bases; unmatched junction bases: 7. The CDR3 region has the DNA TGTGCCAGCAGCCCCTCGACAGGGGGGAATGAAAAACTGTTTTTT. Translating gives CASSPSTGGNEKLFF.

V gene TRBV29-1 combines with J gene TRBJ2-2, with TRBD2 matching over 13 bases. V dropped 4 bases and J dropped 7; count of bases not matched to a gene: 9. The CDR3 is made up of 16 amino acids. Germline assignment: CDR1 SQVTM and CDR2 ANQGSEA. This CDR3 reads CSVGRLAGGVIGELFF. The CDR3, as DNA: TGCAGCGTTGGCCGACTAGCGGGAGGTGTAATCGGGGAGCTGTTTTTT.

The chain joins TRBV28 to TRBJ2-1, with D perhaps TRBD2 (6 bases). The germline V gene encodes CDR1 MDHEN and CDR2 SYDVKM. The CDR3 runs to 18 residues. Trimming cost V 5 bases and J 0 bases, with 20 bases left between them. The CDR3 DNA reads TGTGCCAGCAGTAGACCCTCGGGTAGCGGCATCTCCTACAATGAGCAGTTCTTC. Amino acid sequence: CASSRPSGSGISYNEQFF.

The chain carries TRBV6-6 and TRBJ1-4; 8 bases map to TRBD1. V shed 8 bases and J 7 bases; nucleotides not matched to a gene: 9. The CDR3 runs 14 residues. Germline V gene lookup returns CDR1 MNHNY and CDR2 SVGAGI (reference sequence). The CDR3 sequence is CASSFRTGSEKLFF. The CDR3 DNA is TGTGCCAGCTCTTTTAGGACAGGGAGTGAAAAACTGTTTTTT.

In this sample, this clone turned up a few times. The chain is built from TRBV6-1 and TRBJ2-7; TRBD2 matches 9 bases. The CDR3 runs 16 residues. V trimming: 0 bases; J trimming: 4 bases; junction bases outside the gene matches: 7. Per germline, CDR1 MNHNS and CDR2 SASEGT. The CDR3 protein is CASSEALLAGKYEQYF. The CDR3 DNA reads as TGTGCCAGCAGTGAAGCATTGCTAGCGGGGAAATACGAGCAGTACTTC.

The V call is TRBV28, the J call TRBJ1-4; TRBD1 might be the D (5 bases). Germline assignment: CDR1 MDHEN and CDR2 SYDVKM. Trimming left V 4 bases short and J 8 bases short, with 14 bases between. The CDR3 extends over 14 amino acids. The CDR3 is CASSSYRFGEKLFF. The CDR3 DNA sequence: TGTGCCAGCAGTTCGTACAGGTTTGGGGAAAAACTGTTTTTT.

This clone appeared a few times. The chain employs TRBV6-1 and TRBJ1-3, with D hard to call. The V end was cut by 4 bases, the J end by 0 bases, with 13 bases between. Germline V lookup: CDR1 MNHNS, CDR2 SASEGT. The CDR3 loop spans 16 amino acids. As DNA, the CDR3 is TGTGCCAGCAGTGCCCGAACAGCGAACTCTGGAAACACCATATATTTT. This encodes CASSARTANSGNTIYF.

The chain recombines TRBV5-1 with TRBJ1-4; TRBD1 matches at 7 bases. The CDR3 contains 15 residues. Germline assignment: CDR1 SGHRS and CDR2 YFSETQ. The junction had 7 bases not matched to a gene; V was cut back by 4 bases and J by 4 bases. The CDR3 spells CASSPSGTVNEKLFF. The CDR3 DNA follows: TGCGCCAGCAGCCCCTCCGGGACAGTTAATGAAAAACTGTTTTTT.